The 2 T cell receptor beta chains presented below share a single source sample, sequenced in a study of shared clonotypes between healthy human individuals. Profiled with immunoSEQ multiplex PCR; TCRdb holds only in-frame clones, not every one. The data hold 550,000 to 750,000 clones, with 90% to 95% observed a single time. Selected positively for CCR7 and CD45RO-negative, naive CD8 cells excluded terminally differentiated effector memory CD45RA+ cells. The sample comprised naive CD8+ T cells sorted from blood. The receptors were gathered from a man under 40 in good health.

This clone occurred many times. The J gene is TRBJ2-1, the V gene TRBV27, with D unclear. The length of the CDR3 is 16 residues. From germline, CDR1 is MNHEY and CDR2 SMNVEV (reference sequence). The germline V and J ends were trimmed by 5 bases and 0 bases, with 14 bases remaining between them. This chain's CDR3 is CASSPPAGSSYNEQFF. CDR3 DNA: TGTGCCAGCAGTCCCCCGGCAGGCAGCTCCTACAATGAGCAGTTCTTC.

This sequence joins TRBV6-5 and TRBJ2-1; no clear D. V dropped 4 bases and J dropped 8 bases, with 6 bases sitting between them. The CDR3 consists of 11 residues. Germline CDR1 and CDR2: MNHEY and SVGAGI. The CDR3 spells CASSFFHEQFF. The CDR3 DNA reads as TGTGCCAGCAGTTTCTTCCATGAGCAGTTCTTC.